This T cell receptor (beta chain) was sequenced for a study of beta chain features in type 1 diabetes. This clone showed up just a few times. Its antigen is undetermined. All of the isolated RNA was reverse transcribed, so expressed TCRB transcripts were sequenced. The data were produced by immunoSEQ multiplex PCR, yet TCRdb's version contains in-frame clones alone and is incomplete. Of 150,000 to 190,000 clones in the sample, more than 9.5% were seen once. V lost 1 base and J lost 1, with 2 bases in between. There are 13 residues in the CDR3. Germline V gene data show CDR1 as SNHLY and CDR2 as FYNNEI. Overall study results and limits: The study found fewer insertions and more deletions at VDJ junctions in type 1 diabetes patients. Any role of HLA type in TCRB rearrangement remained unresolved here.

The sample taken for sequencing was central memory CD4+ T cells from blood. The chain is built from TRBV2 and TRBJ1-5, with no clear D. This sequence was found in a young man in good health. The CDR3 nucleotides are TGTGCCAGCAGTGAAGAGAGCAATCAGCCCCAGCATTTT. This codes for CASSEESNQPQHF. Looking up the rest from reference TRBV2 and TRBJ1-5 gives the full variable domain: EPEVTQTPSHQVTQMGQEVILRCVPISNHLYFYWYRQILGQKVEFLVSFYNNEISEKSEIFDDQFSVERPDGSNFTLKIRSTKLEDSAMYFCASSEESNQPQHFGDGTRLSIL.